This T cell receptor beta chain was identified in a study of blood T cell repertoires in COVID-19. Study details: Whether acute or convalescent, the COVID-19 samples came from the United States, Italy and Spain. Nucleic acid was either cDNA or gDNA, and it came from T cells, B-cell-depleted T cells, or PBMCs.

Authors' processing steps: Nucleated cell counts were estimated from reference gene primer amplification. Profiling relied on immunoSEQ multiplex PCR, and the TCRdb table lists in-frame clones only, not all of them. V, J and clone size reflect that table, while D and trimming were determined from the DNA. The data contain some 100,000 clones, more than 65% of them seen just once; the ten biggest clones take up approximately 23%. The TCR comes from a man older than 75 with active or convalescent COVID-19. Sequenced sample: peripheral blood.

The DNA of the CDR3 is TGCGCCAGCAGCCCTCGCAGGAACAGTCCCACTTTTTCGCTATGCTACACCTTC. This encodes CASSPRRNSPTFSLCYTF. This chain links TRBV10-1 with TRBJ1-2, with D uncertain. The V end lost 6 bases, the J end lost 9 bases, and 32 bases lay between the germline ends. This CDR3 is 18 amino acids long. The germline gives CDR1 WNHNN, CDR2 SYGVQD (reference sequence).